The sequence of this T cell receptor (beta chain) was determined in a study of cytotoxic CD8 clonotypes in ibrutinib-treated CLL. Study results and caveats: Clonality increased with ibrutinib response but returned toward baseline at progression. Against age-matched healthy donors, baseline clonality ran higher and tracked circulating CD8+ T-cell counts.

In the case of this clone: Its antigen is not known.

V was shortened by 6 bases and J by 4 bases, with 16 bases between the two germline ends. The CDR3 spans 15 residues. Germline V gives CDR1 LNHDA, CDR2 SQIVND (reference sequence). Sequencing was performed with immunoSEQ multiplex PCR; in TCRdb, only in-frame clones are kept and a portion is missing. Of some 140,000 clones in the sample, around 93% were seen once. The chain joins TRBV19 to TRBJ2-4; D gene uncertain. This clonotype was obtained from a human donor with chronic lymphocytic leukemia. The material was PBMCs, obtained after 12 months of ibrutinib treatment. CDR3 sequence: CASRQMREVKNIQYF. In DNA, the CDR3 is TGTGCCAGTAGGCAAATGCGTGAGGTAAAAAACATTCAGTACTTC.